This TCR beta chain is drawn from a study of blood T cell repertoires in COVID-19. At the level of the study: Acute and convalescent COVID-19 specimens originated in the United States, Italy and Spain.

V dropped 0 bases and J dropped 3 bases, with 9 bases sitting between them. The CDR3 is 14 residues long. Germline CDR1 GTSNPN, CDR2 SVGIG (reference sequence). Sequencing used immunoSEQ multiplex PCR; TCRdb keeps in-frame clones, though not all of them. The data contain 40,000 or so clones, around 85% of them singletons. The TCR was taken from a man aged 50-60 years with active COVID-19. Source material: peripheral blood. This chain joins TRBV30 and TRBJ1-3; D call uncertain. CDR3 nucleotides: TGTGCCTGGAGTGTGAGAACGTTTGGAAACACCATATATTTT. Translated, it gives CAWSVRTFGNTIYF.